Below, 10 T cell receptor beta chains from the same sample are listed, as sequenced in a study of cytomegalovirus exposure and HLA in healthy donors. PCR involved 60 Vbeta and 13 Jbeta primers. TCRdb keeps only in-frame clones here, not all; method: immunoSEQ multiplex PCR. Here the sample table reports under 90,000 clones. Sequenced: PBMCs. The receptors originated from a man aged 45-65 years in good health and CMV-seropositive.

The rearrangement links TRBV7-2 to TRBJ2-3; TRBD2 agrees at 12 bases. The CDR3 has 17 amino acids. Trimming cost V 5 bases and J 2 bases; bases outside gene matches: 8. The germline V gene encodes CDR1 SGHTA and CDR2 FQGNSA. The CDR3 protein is CASSRTSGAYPTDTQYF. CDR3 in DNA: TGTGCCAGCAGCCGGACTAGCGGGGCCTACCCCACAGATACGCAGTATTTT.

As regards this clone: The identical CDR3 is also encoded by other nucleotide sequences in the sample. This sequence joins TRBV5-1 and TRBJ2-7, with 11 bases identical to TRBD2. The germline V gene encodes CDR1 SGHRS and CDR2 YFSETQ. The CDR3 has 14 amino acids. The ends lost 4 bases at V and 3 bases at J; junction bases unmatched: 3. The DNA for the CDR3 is TGCGCCAGCAGCGCGGGACTAGCGGACTACGAGCAGTACTTC. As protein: CASSAGLADYEQYF.

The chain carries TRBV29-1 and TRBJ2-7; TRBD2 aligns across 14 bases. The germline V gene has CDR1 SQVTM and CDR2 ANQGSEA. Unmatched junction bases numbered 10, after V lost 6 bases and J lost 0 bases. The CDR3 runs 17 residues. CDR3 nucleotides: TGCAGCGTCGGACTAGCGGGAGGTTATAAGAGCTCCTACGAGCAGTACTTC. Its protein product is CSVGLAGGYKSSYEQYF.

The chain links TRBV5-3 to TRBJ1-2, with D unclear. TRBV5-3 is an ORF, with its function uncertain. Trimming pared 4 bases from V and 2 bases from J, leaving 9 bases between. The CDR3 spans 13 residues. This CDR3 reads CARSPHGNYGYTF. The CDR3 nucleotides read TGTGCCAGAAGCCCCCACGGGAACTATGGCTACACCTTC.

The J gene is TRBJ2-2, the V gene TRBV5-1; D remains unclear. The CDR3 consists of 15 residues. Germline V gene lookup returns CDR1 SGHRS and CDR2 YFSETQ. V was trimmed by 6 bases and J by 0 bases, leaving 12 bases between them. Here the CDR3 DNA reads TGCGCCAGCACCGACATGATCGCGAACACCGGGGAGCTGTTTTTT. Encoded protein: CASTDMIANTGELFF.

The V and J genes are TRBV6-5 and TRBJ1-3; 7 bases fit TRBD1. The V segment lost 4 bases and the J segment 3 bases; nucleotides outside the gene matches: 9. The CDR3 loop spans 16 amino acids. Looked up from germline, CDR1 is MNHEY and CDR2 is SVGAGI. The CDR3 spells CASSSTGTEIGNTIYF. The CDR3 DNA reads TGTGCCAGCAGTTCGACCGGGACAGAGATTGGAAACACCATATATTTT.

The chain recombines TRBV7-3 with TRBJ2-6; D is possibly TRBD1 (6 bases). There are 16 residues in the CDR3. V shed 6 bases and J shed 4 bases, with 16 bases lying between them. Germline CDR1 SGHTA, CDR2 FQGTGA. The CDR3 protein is CASSPPGDTGANVLTF. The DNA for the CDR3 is TGTGCCAGCAGTCCTCCAGGGGACACCGGGGCCAACGTCCTGACTTTC. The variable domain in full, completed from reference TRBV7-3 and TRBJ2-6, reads GAGVSQTPSNKVTEKGKYVELRCDPISGHTALYWYRQSLGQGPEFLIYFQGTGAADDSGLPNDRFFAVRPEGSVSTLKIQRTERGDSAVYLCASSPPGDTGANVLTFGAGSRLTVL.

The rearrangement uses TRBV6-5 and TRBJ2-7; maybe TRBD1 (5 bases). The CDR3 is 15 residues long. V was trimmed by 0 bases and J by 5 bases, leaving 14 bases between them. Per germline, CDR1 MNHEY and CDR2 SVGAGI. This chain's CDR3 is CASSYSGQGNNEQYF. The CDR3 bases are TGTGCCAGCAGTTACTCCGGGCAGGGTAACAACGAGCAGTACTTC.

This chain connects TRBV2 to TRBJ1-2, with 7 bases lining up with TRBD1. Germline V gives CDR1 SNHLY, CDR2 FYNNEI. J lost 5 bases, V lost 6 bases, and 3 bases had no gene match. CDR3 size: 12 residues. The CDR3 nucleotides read TGTGCCAGCAGGGGGGACAGATATGGCTACACCTTC. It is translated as CASRGDRYGYTF. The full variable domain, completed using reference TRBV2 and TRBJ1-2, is EPEVTQTPSHQVTQMGQEVILRCVPISNHLYFYWYRQILGQKVEFLVSFYNNEISEKSEIFDDQFSVERPDGSNFTLKIRSTKLEDSAMYFCASRGDRYGYTFGSGTRLTVV.

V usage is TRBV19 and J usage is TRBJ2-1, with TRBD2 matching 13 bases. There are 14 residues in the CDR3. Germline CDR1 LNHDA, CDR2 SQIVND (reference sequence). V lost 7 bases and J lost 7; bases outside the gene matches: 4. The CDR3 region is CASNPGLAGNEQFF. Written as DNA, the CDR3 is TGTGCCAGTAACCCGGGACTAGCGGGAAATGAGCAGTTCTTC.